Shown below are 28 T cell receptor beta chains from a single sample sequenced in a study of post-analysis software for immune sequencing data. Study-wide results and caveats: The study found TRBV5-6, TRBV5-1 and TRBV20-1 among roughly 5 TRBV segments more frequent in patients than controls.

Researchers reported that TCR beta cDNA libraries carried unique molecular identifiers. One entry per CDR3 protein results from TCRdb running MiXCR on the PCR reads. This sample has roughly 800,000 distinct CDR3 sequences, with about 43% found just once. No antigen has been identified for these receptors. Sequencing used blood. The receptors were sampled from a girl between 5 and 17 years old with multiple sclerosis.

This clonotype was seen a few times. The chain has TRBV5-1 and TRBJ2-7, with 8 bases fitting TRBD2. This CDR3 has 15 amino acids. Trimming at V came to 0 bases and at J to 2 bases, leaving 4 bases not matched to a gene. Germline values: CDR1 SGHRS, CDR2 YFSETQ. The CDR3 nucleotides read TGCGCCAGCAGCTTGGGAGCGGGAGACCCCTACGAGCAGTACTTC. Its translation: CASSLGAGDPYEQYF.

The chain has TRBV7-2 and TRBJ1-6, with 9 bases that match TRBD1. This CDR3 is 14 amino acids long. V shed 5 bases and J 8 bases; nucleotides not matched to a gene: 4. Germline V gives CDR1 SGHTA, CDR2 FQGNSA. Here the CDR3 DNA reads TGTGCCAGCAGCGTTACAGGGGGCGATTCACCCCTCCACTTT. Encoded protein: CASSVTGGDSPLHF. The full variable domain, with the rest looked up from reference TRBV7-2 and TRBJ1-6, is GAGVSQSPSNKVTEKGKDVELRCDPISGHTALYWYRQSLGQGLEFLIYFQGNSAPDKSGLPSDRFSAERTGGSVSTLTIQRTQQEDSAVYLCASSVTGGDSPLHFGNGTRLTVT.

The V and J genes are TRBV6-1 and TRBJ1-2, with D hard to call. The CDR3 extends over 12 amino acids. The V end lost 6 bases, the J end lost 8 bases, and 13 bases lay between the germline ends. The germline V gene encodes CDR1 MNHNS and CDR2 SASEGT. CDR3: CASSPPWEGYTF. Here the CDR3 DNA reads TGTGCCAGCAGCCCCCCGTGGGAAGGCTACACCTTC.

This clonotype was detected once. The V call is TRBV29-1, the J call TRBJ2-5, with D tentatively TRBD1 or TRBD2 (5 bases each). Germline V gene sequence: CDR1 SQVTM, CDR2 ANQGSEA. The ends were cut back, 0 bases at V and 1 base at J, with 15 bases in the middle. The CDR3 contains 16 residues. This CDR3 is CSVEDPGASPQETQYF. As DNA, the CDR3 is TGCAGCGTTGAAGATCCCGGGGCATCCCCCCAAGAGACCCAGTACTTC.

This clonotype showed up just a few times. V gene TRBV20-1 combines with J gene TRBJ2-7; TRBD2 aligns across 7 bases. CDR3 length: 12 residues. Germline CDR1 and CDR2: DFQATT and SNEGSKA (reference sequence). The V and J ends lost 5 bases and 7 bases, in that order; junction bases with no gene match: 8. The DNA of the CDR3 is TGCAGTGCTGATGCCACAGCGGGAGAGCAGTACTTC. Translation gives CSADATAGEQYF.

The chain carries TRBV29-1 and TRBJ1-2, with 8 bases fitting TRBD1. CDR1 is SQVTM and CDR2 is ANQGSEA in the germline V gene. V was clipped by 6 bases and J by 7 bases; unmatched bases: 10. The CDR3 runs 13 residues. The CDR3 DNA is TGCAGCGTACAAGCATCAGGGGGCAGTGGCTACACCTTC. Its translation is CSVQASGGSGYTF.

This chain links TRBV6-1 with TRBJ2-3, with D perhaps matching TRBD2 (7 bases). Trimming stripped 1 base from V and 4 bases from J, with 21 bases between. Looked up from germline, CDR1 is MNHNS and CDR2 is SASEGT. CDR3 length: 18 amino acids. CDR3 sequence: CASSEVGGGAAAADTQYF. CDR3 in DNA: TGTGCCAGCAGTGAAGTAGGGGGAGGGGCGGCGGCTGCAGATACGCAGTATTTT.

CDR3 amino acids: CASSLTPGSPRGYTF. In nucleotides, the CDR3 is TGTGCCAGCAGCTTAACCCCGGGCTCACCTAGGGGCTACACCTTC. The chain combines TRBV7-2 with TRBJ1-2, with D unclear. CDR3 length equals 15 residues. Germline V CDR1 and CDR2: SGHTA, FQGNSA. V was cut by 2 bases and J by 8 bases, with 18 bases left in between.

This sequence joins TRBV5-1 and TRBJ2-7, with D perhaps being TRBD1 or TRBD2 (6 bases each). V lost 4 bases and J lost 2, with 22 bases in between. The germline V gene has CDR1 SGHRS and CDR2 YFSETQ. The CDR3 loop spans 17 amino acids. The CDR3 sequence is CASSLHYPGAGAYEQYF. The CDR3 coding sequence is TGCGCCAGCAGCCTCCACTACCCGGGGGCAGGGGCCTACGAGCAGTACTTC. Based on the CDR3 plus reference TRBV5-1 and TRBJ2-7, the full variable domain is KAGVTQTPRYLIKTRGQQVTLSCSPISGHRSVSWYQQTPGQGLQFLFEYFSETQRNKGNFPGRFSGRQFSNSRSEMNVSTLELGDSALYLCASSLHYPGAGAYEQYFGPGTRLTVT.

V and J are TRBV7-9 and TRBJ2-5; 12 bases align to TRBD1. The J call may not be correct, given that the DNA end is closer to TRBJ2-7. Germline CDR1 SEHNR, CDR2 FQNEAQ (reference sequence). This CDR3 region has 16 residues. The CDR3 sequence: CASSPGQGAKYHEQYF. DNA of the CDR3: TGTGCCAGCAGCCCGGGACAGGGGGCCAAATACCACGAGCAGTACTTC.

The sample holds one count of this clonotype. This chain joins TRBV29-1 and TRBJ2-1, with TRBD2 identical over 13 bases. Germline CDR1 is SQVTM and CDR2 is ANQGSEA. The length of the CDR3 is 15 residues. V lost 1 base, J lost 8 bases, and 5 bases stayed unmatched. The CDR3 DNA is TGCAGCGTTGAAGGGACTAGCGGGAGTCCATATGAGCAGTTCTTC. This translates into CSVEGTSGSPYEQFF.

The CDR3 region is CASSWGQDRAETQYF. CDR3 DNA sequence: TGCGCCAGCAGCTGGGGACAGGACCGAGCAGAGACCCAGTACTTC. This chain joins TRBV5-1 and TRBJ2-5, with 8 bases lining up with TRBD1. In germline, CDR1 is SGHRS, CDR2 YFSETQ. The CDR3 contains 15 residues. After removal of 3 bases from V and 4 bases from J, the junction contained 8 bases not matched to a gene.

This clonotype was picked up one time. DNA for the CDR3: TGTGCCAGCAGGTCGGGAACCCAGGGGGGGAATGAGCAGTTCTTC. This sequence encodes CASRSGTQGGNEQFF. The chain uses TRBV6-2 or TRBV6-3 and TRBJ2-1; D may correspond to TRBD1 or TRBD2 (7 bases each). Germline V gene data show CDR1 as MNHEY and CDR2 as SVGEGT. The V end lost 6 bases, the J end lost 7 bases, and 19 bases lay between the germline ends. The CDR3 runs 15 residues.

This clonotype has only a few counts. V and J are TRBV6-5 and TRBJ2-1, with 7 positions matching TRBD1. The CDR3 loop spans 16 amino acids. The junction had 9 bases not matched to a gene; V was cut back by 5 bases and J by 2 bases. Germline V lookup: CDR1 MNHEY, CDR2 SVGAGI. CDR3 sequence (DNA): TGTGCCAGCAGTGCCATGGGACAGTGGACCTACAATGAGCAGTTCTTC. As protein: CASSAMGQWTYNEQFF.

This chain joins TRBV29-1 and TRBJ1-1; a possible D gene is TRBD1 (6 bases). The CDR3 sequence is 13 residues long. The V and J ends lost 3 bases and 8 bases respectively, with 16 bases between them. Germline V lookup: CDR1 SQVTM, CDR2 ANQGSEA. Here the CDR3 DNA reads TGCAGCGTTGACTATGGGGGCTCGTCAGAAGCTTTCTTT. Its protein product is CSVDYGGSSEAFF.

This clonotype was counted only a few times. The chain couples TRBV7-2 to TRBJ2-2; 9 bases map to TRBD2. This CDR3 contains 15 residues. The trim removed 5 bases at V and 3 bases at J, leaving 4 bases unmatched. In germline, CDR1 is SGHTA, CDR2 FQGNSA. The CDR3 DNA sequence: TGTGCCAGCAGCCGACTAGCGGCTGACACCGGGGAGCTGTTTTTT. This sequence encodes CASSRLAADTGELFF.

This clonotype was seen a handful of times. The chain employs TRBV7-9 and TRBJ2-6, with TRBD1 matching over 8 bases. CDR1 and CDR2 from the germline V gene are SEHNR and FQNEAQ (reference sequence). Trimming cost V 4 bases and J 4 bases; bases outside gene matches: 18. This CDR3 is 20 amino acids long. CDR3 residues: CASSSRTFSRGQLGANVLTF. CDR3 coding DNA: TGTGCCAGCAGCTCGCGAACCTTCTCCAGGGGGCAATTAGGGGCCAACGTCCTGACTTTC.

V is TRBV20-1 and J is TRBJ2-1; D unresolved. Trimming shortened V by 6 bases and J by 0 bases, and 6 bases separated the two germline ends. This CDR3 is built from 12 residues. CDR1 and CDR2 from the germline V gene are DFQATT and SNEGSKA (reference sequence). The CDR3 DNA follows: TGCAGTGCCACCTACTCCTACAATGAGCAGTTCTTC. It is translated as CSATYSYNEQFF.

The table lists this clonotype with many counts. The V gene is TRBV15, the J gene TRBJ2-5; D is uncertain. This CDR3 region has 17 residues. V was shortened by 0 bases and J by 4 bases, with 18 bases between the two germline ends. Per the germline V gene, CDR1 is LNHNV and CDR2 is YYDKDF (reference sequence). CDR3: CATSRDHALGRGETQYF. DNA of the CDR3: TGTGCCACCAGCAGAGATCATGCCCTAGGTCGAGGAGAGACCCAGTACTTC.

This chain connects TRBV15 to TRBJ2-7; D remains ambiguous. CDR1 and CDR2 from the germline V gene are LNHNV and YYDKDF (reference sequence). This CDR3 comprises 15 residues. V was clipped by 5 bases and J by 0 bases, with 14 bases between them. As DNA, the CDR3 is TGTGCCACCAGCCGTCTTTCCGGGCCCTCCTACGAGCAGTACTTC. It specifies CATSRLSGPSYEQYF.

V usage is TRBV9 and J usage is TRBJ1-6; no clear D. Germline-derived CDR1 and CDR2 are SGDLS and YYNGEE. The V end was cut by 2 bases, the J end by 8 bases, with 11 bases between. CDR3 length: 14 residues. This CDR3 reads CASSVAPMDSPLHF. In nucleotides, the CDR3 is TGTGCCAGCAGCGTGGCCCCCATGGATTCACCCCTCCACTTT.

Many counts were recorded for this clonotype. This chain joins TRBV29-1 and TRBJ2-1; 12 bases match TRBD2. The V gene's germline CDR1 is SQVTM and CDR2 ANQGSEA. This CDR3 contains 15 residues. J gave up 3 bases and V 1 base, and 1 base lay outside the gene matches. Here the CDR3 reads CSVEGTSGNYNEQFF. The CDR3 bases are TGCAGCGTTGAAGGGACTAGCGGGAACTACAATGAGCAGTTCTTC.

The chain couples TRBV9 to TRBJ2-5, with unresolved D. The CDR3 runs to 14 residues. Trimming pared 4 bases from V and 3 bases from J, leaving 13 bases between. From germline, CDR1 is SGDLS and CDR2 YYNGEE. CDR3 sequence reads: CASSPRVGKETQYF. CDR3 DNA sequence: TGTGCCAGCAGCCCCCGGGTCGGAAAAGAGACCCAGTACTTC.

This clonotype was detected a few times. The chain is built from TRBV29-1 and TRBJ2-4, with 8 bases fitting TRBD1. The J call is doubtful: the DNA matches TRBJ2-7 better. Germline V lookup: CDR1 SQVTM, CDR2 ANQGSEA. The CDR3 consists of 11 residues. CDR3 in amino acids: CSVRQGNEQYF. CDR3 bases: TGCAGCGTACGACAGGGGAACGAGCAGTACTTC.

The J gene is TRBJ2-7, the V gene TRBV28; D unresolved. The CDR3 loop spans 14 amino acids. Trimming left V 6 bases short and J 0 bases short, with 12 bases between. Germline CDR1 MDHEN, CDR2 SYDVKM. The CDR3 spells CASSRPSLSYEQYF. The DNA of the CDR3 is TGTGCCAGCAGCCGGCCCAGCCTCTCCTACGAGCAGTACTTC.

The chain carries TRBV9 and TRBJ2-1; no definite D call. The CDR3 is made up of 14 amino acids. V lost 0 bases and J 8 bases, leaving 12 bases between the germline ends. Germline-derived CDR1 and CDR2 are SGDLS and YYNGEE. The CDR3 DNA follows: TGTGCCAGCAGCGTAGAGGTAGCCCAAGATGAGCAGTTCTTC. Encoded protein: CASSVEVAQDEQFF.

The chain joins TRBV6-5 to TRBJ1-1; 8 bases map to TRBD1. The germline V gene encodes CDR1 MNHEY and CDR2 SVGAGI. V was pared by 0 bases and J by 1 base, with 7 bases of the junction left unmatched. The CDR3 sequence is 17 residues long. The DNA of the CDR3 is TGTGCCAGCAGTTACTCCCAGGGGGCTGTCGGGAACACTGAAGCTTTCTTT. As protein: CASSYSQGAVGNTEAFF.

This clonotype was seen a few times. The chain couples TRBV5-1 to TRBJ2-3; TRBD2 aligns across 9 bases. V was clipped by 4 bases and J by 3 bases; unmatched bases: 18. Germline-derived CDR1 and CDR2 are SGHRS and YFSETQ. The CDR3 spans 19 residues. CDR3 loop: CASSPGLATTYLRTDTQYF. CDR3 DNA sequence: TGCGCCAGCAGCCCCGGACTAGCGACAACTTACCTCAGGACAGATACGCAGTATTTT.